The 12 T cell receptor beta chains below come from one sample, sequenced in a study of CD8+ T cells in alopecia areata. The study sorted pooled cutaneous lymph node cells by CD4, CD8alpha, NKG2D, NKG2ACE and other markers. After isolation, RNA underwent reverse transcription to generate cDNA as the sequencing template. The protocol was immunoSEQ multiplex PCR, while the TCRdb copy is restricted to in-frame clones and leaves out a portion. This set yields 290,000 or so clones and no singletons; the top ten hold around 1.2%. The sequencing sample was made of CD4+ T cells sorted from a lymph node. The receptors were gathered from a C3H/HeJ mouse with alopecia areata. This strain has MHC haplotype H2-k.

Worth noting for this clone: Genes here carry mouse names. Partial CDR3 DNA: TGTGCCAGCAAAAATGTGAGGGGGCGCGGAGAC. Translated, it gives CASKNVRGRGD. The full CDR3 sequence reads CASKNVRGRGDTQYF. This chain joins TRBV13-1 and TRBJ2-5; the D gene is possibly TRBD1 (7 bases). The read gets to within 4 residues of the CDR3 end, and the germline J gene fills in the rest. The CDR3 has 15 amino acids. Per the germline V gene, CDR1 is NSHNY and CDR2 is SYGAGN.

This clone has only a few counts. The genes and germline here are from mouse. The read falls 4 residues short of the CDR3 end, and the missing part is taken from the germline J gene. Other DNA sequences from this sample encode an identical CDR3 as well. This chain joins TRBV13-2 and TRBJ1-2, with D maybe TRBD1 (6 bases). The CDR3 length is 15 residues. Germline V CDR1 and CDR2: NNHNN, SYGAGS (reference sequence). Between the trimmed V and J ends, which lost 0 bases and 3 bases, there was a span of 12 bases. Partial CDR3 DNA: TGTGCCAGCGGTGATGCGAACAGGGCGGACTCC. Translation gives CASGDANRADS. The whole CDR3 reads CASGDANRADSDYTF.

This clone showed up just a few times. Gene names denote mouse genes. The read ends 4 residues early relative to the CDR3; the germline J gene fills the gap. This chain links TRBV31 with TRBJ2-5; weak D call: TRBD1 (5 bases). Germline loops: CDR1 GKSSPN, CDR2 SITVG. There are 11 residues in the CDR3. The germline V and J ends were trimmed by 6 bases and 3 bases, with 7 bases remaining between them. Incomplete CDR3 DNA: TGTGCCTGTAGACAGCAAGAC. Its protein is CACRQQD. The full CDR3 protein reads CACRQQDTQYF. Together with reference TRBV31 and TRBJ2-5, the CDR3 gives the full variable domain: AQTIHQWPVAEIKAVGSPLSLGCTIKGKSSPNLYWYWQATGGTLQQLFYSITVGQVESVVQLNLSASRPKDDQFILSTEKLLLSHSGFYLCACRQQDTQYFGPGTRLLVL.

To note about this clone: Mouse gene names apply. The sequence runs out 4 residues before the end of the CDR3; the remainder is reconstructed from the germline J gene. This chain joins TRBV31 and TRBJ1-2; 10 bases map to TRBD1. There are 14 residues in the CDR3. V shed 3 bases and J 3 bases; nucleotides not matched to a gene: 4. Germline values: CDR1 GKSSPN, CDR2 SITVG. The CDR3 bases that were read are TGTGCCTGGAGCACCGGGACAGGGGACTCC. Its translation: CAWSTGTGDS. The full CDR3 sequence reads CAWSTGTGDSDYTF. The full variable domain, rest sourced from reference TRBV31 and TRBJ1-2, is AQTIHQWPVAEIKAVGSPLSLGCTIKGKSSPNLYWYWQATGGTLQQLFYSITVGQVESVVQLNLSASRPKDDQFILSTEKLLLSHSGFYLCAWSTGTGDSDYTFGSGTRLLVI.

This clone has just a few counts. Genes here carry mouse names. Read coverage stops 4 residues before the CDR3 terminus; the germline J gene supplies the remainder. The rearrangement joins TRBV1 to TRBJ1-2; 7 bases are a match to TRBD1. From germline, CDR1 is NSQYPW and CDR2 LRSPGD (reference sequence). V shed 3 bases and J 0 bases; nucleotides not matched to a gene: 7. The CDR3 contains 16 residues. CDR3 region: CTCSAERQGPNSDYTF. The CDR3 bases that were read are TGCACCTGCAGTGCCGAACGACAGGGCCCAAACTCC.

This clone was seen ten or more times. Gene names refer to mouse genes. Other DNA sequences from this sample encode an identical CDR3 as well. The CDR3 sequence: CASSGDRKDTQYF. The CDR3 bases that were read are TGTGCCAGCAGTGGGGACAGAAAAGAC. The chain employs TRBV13-1 and TRBJ2-5, with 7 bases aligning to TRBD1. From the germline J gene comes the end of the CDR3, since the read stops 4 residues before it. CDR3 length: 13 residues. Germline-derived CDR1 and CDR2 are NSHNY and SYGAGN.

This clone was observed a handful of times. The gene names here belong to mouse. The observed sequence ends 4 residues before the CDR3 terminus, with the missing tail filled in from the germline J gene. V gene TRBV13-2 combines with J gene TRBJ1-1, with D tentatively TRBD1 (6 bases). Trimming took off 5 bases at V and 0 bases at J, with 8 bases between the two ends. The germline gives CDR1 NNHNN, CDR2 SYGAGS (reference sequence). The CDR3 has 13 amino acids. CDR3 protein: CASGGQTNTEVFF. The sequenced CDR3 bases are TGTGCCAGCGGGGGACAAACAAACACA.

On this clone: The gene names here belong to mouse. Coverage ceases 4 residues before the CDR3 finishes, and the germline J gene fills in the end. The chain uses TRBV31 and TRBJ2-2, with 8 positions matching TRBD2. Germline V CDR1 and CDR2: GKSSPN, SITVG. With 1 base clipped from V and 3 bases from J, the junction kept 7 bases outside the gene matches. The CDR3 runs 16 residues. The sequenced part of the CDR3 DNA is TGTGCCTGGAGTCACACCTGGGGGGCGGACACCGGG. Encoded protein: CAWSHTWGADTG. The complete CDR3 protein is CAWSHTWGADTGQLYF.

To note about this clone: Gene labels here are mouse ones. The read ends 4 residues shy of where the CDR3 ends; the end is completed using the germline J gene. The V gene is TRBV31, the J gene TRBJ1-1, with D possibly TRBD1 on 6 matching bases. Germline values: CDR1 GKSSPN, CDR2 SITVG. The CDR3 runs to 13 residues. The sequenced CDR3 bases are TGTGCCTGGAGTCTAGGGGGGGCGACA. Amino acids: CAWSLGGAT. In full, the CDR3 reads CAWSLGGATEVFF.

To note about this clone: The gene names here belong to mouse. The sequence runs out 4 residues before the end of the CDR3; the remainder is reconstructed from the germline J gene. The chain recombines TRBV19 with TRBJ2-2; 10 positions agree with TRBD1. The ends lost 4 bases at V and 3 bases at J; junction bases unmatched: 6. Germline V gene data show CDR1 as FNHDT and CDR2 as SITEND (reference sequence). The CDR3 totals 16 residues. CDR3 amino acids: CASSPPGQGHTGQLYF. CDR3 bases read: TGTGCCAGCAGTCCGCCGGGACAGGGGCACACCGGG.

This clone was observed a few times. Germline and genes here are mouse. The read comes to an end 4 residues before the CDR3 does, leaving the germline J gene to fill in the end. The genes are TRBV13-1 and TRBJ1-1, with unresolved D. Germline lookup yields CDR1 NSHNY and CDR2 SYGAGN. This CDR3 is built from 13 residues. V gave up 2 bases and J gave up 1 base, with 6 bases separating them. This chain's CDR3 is CASSELGNTEVFF. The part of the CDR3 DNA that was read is TGTGCCAGCAGTGAACTCGGAAACACA.

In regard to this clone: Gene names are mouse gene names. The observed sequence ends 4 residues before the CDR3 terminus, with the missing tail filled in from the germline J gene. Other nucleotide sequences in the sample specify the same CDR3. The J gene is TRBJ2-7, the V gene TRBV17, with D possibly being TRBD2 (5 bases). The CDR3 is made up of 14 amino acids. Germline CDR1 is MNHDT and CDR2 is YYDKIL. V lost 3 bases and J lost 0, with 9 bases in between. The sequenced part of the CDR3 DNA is TGTGCTAGCAGTAGTTGGGGAAGCTCCTAT. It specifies CASSSWGSSY. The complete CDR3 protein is CASSSWGSSYEQYF. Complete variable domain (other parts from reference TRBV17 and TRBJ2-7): DTTVKQNPRYKLARVGKPVNLICSQTMNHDTMYWYQKKPNQAPKLLLFYYDKILNREADTFEKFQSSRPNNSFCSLYIGSAGLEYSAMYLCASSSWGSSYEQYFGPGTRLTVL.